This T cell receptor (beta chain) was obtained from a study of T cells in Graves' hyperthyroidism and ophthalmopathy (dated by TCRdb to about 2019). Some background on the complete study: TCR V-J signatures able to tell the groups apart were searched for in a discovery cohort of 90 to 100 patients, of whom 43 had Graves' ophthalmopathy and about 60 had stable Graves' hyperthyroidism. After blood sampling, hyperthyroidism patients were treated with methimazole at a starting dose of 30 mg daily, and ophthalmopathy patients were treated with high-dose intravenous methylprednisolone. In addition, the study compared T-cell repertoires in thyroid tissue and in blood from roughly six Graves' hyperthyroidism patients. Whether ophthalmopathy could be predicted prospectively was tested in an independent validation cohort made up of 18 hyperthyroidism patients plus 17 patients who later progressed to ophthalmopathy. The paper describes TCR Vbeta CDR3 sequencing of some 130 peripheral blood samples, made up of 43 ophthalmopathy patients, roughly 80 hyperthyroidism patients and roughly 17 progressor patients. For training and testing, the 100 or so patients in the discovery cohort were randomly divided in a 7:3 ratio.

TCR beta CDR3 regions were amplified from RNA transcripts. A first-round RT-PCR of the TCR CDR3 used the HTBI primer set with the Qiagen OneStep RT-PCR kit. Libraries were constructed in a second round of multiplex PCR, after which size selection and purification were carried out. Libraries were sequenced paired-end with 100 bp reads on an Illumina HiSeq2000. Processing in the source paper ran as follows. SOAPnuke was used to process the raw data, with reads discarded if the reads contained adapters or uncalled bases, had a mean Phred below 15, or lacked an exact constant-primer or identifier match. High-quality paired reads were merged with COPE v1.2.5, and unique nucleotide sequences were defined as clonotypes. Clonotypes were aligned to IMGT TRBV, TRBD and TRBJ reference segments using MiTCR v1.1. Only V-J combinations with frequency above 0.0001, covering 99% to 99.2% of repertoires, were analysed. The TCS score was defined as the ratio of F50 (clonal expansion) to E x V (chaos), calculated using BLOSUM62-based TCRdist between CDR3 peptides within each V-J. Welch's t-statistics and random forest reduced several hundred V-J features to roughly 13, which were used in a naive Bayes classifier (R e1071). The Morisita-Horn index was used to measure how similar the thyroid and blood repertoires were. The public reads were reprocessed in TCRdb via fastp at Q25 and MiXCR, keeping in-frame beta chains. For every CDR3 protein sequence, its rows merge into one entry that carries the most common genes and DNA. Here the V and J calls rest on TCRdb's processing, not on the authors' analysis. Here the sample has over 45,000 distinct CDR3 sequences; around half occur a single time. Of the sample, approximately 30% is held by the ten largest clones.

Comment on this clonotype: Its antigen has not been determined. The sample holds no much larger clone one base away, and base qualities are not on file.

The full study reports these points: Sample size was not statistically predetermined, and investigators were not blinded to group allocation. Blood samples also contained most of the expanded thyroid clonotypes (frequency above 0.001), which suggests that blood repertoires may reflect thyroid immune responses. In cross-validation, a model built on a 13 V-J signature told ophthalmopathy apart from stable hyperthyroidism with roughly 87% sensitivity and approximately 84% specificity, and in testing the same model reached 80%/75%. During validation, the model predicted progression to ophthalmopathy a median of around six months ahead of onset, with around 70% sensitivity and 72.22% specificity.

The trim is 1 base for V and 4 bases for J, with a gap of 8 bases between the germline ends. The CDR3 goes from the cysteine to the phenylalanine over 15 residues. Only the CDR3 part of the read is kept: 45 bases, read in frame from the first base. The germline V gene encodes CDR1 MNHNS and CDR2 SASEGT. Stable Graves' hyperthyroidism was defined as the absence of progression to ophthalmopathy over 18 months of follow-up. The hyperthyroidism patients were between 18 and 65 years old and newly diagnosed, with a disease duration of less than 2 months. The study excluded patients with uncontrolled infections, other autoimmune diseases, pregnancy or lactation. Clinical symptoms, serum thyroxine and TRAb, thyroid ultrasound, and orbital computed tomography formed the basis for the diagnoses. Total RNA was extracted with Trizol reagent, and quality was checked on an Agilent 2100 Bioanalyzer.

The chain uses TRBV6-1 and TRBJ2-6; the D gene is unclear. The receptor was derived from a woman in her forties or fifties with Graves' hyperthyroidism. Sequenced input: peripheral blood or thyroid tissue (not recorded which). The base sequence is TGTGCCAGCAGTGAAGAGCCGACAGGGGCCAACGTCCTGACTTTC. Translated, this is CASSEEPTGANVLTF.